This T cell receptor (beta chain) was obtained from a study of blood T cell repertoires in COVID-19. The assay was immunoSEQ multiplex PCR, and TCRdb's table has in-frame clones only and misses some. Altogether 200,000 to 250,000 clones are present, around 90% being singletons, with the ten largest covering more than 1.4%. Germline-derived CDR1 and CDR2 are SGHNT and YYREEE (reference sequence). The CDR3 runs 14 residues. V was pared by 3 bases and J by 5 bases, with 14 bases between. What was sequenced was peripheral blood. The sequence was collected from a man between 18 and 29 years old with active or convalescent COVID-19. The chain is built from TRBV5-4 and TRBJ2-5; D gene unclear. CDR3 nucleotides: TGTGCCAGCAGCTCCGAAGCCACCGGGGAGACCCAGTACTTC. This encodes CASSSEATGETQYF.